This T cell receptor beta chain is drawn from a study of T-cell reconstitution after alpha-beta-depleted transplantation in children. The study's findings and limits: Reports say that about two months after transplant, the alpha-beta T cells came out of several hundred graft clones that had expanded.

Unique molecular identifiers were incorporated into the prepared TCRbeta library. TCRdb reprocessed the PCR reads with MiXCR, giving one entry per CDR3 protein. Seen here are hundreds of thousands of distinct CDR3 sequences, about 16% observed once, and the top ten hold roughly 5%. This clonotype turned up a few times. Its specificity is unknown. CDR3 length: 16 amino acids. The V and J ends lost 2 bases and 3 bases, in that order; junction bases with no gene match: 9. Germline CDR1 reads SGHRS; CDR2 reads YFSETQ. The receptor comes from a male patient aged 10 to 17 who had a stem cell transplant for acute lymphoblastic leukemia, so the T cells may come from the graft donor. The chain couples TRBV5-1 to TRBJ2-3; 7 positions match TRBD1. Here the sequenced sample was PBMCs, mostly from graft donor cells, taken 360 days after TCRalphabeta/CD19-depleted stem cell transplant. Written as DNA, the CDR3 is TGCGCCAGCAGCTTTTACAGGGGCTCGGTAACAGATACGCAGTATTTT. Residues: CASSFYRGSVTDTQYF.